The clone carrying this TCR beta chain has a count of ten or more. The germline V gene has CDR1 KGHSH and CDR2 LQKENI. V lost 0 bases and J lost 4, with 8 bases in between. The CDR3 runs to 14 residues. The sample comes from a study of early T cells in non-severe SARS-CoV-2 infection. About the research overall: Chains were unpaired, as sequencing was done on bulk RNA from unsorted whole blood.

Unique molecular identifiers were added to individual cDNA molecules. TCRdb re-derived calls from the 5' RACE reads in MiXCR, one entry per CDR3 protein. Here the sample spans over 50,000 distinct CDR3 sequences, more than 10% being singletons. The chain carries TRBV18 and TRBJ2-3; no firm D call. Material: whole blood. The sequence was collected from an adult who was a healthcare worker with PCR-confirmed SARS-CoV-2 infection or an uninfected control (not recorded which). CDR3 loop: CASSPPIWSDTQYF. As DNA, the CDR3 is TGTGCCAGCTCACCACCGATCTGGTCAGATACGCAGTATTTT.